The 19 T cell receptor beta chains listed next were all sequenced from one sample in a study of human T cells and chemical hapten exposure. TCRdb reprocessed the RACE reads with MiXCR, giving one entry per CDR3 protein. The table lists about 110,000 distinct CDR3 sequences, under 40% of them singletons, with roughly 3% in the top ten. Time point indicated: patch test 3, about 24 weeks after DPC sensitization. The treatment is: therapeutic diphenylcyclopropenone sensitization with weekly scalp DPC. Sequenced here: whole blood, sampled in connection with sensitization to the hapten diphenylcyclopropenone (DPC). These receptor sequences come from a man aged 40-49 years with alopecia areata. Some clones in this sample may be carry-over from other donors' samples.

This clonotype was detected a few times. The chain employs TRBV24-1 and TRBJ1-6; TRBD1 might be the D (5 bases). CDR1 and CDR2 from the germline V gene are KGHDR and SFDVKD. The CDR3 loop spans 13 amino acids. Trimming cost V 10 bases and J 6 bases, with 12 bases left between them. For the CDR3, the DNA is TGTGCCACTTACCGGGGCCCTAATTCACCCCTCCACTTT. It encodes CATYRGPNSPLHF.

V is TRBV29-1 and J is TRBJ2-4; 7 bases agree with TRBD2. V lost 7 bases, J lost 7 bases, and 16 bases stayed unmatched. Germline V gene lookup returns CDR1 SQVTM and CDR2 ANQGSEA. This CDR3 spans 15 amino acids. CDR3 DNA sequence: TGCAGCGCCGAAGGCCGTGGAGGGAGGGAGAACATTCAGTACTTC. Its protein product is CSAEGRGGRENIQYF.

This chain links TRBV6-1 with TRBJ2-2; TRBD1 is a possible D gene (5 bases). V was shortened by 2 bases and J by 3 bases, with 16 bases between the two germline ends. The CDR3 is made up of 17 amino acids. The germline CDR1 and CDR2 sequences are MNHNS and SASEGT. The CDR3 nucleotides are TGTGCCAGCAGTGAAAGTCCTGGGGCGGTTTACACCGGGGAGCTGTTTTTT. Protein product: CASSESPGAVYTGELFF.

CDR3: CASGLVLAGGYNEQFF. The CDR3 bases are TGTGCTAGTGGTTTGGTACTCGCGGGAGGTTACAATGAGCAGTTCTTC. This chain joins TRBV12-5 and TRBJ2-1, with TRBD2 matching over 8 bases. The junction had 5 bases not matched to a gene; V was cut back by 0 bases and J by 4 bases. This CDR3 comprises 16 residues. Germline values: CDR1 LGHNT, CDR2 FRNRAP. The full variable domain, its missing parts supplied by reference TRBV12-5 and TRBJ2-1, is DARVTQTPRHKVTEMGQEVTMRCQPILGHNTVFWYRQTMMQGLELLAYFRNRAPLDDSGMPKDRFSAEMPDATLATLKIQPSEPRDSAVYFCASGLVLAGGYNEQFFGPGTRLTVL.

This chain joins TRBV24-1 and TRBJ2-1, with D perhaps TRBD2 (5 bases). Germline CDR1 KGHDR, CDR2 SFDVKD. The CDR3 is made up of 13 amino acids. The germline V and J ends were trimmed by 9 bases and 9 bases, with 17 bases remaining between them. CDR3 nucleotides: TGTGCCACCGCACCTAGAGGAGGCGGTGAGCAGTTCTTC. This codes for CATAPRGGGEQFF.

As DNA, the CDR3 is TGTGCCACCAGTGATGCCGAAGAGACCCAGTACTTC. It yields the protein CATSDAEETQYF. The genes are TRBV24-1 and TRBJ2-5, with no clear D. Germline V lookup: CDR1 KGHDR, CDR2 SFDVKD. With 3 bases removed from V and 3 bases from J, the gap between germline ends came to 4 bases. CDR3 length equals 12 residues.

The chain recombines TRBV11-3 with TRBJ2-7; D uncertain. Trimming shortened V by 6 bases and J by 1 base, and 10 bases separated the two germline ends. Germline loops: CDR1 SGHNT, CDR2 YENEEA. This CDR3 is 13 amino acids long. CDR3 residues: CASSRTASYEQYF. Written as DNA, the CDR3 is TGTGCCAGCAGTAGAACAGCTTCCTACGAGCAGTACTTC.

This clonotype turned up a few times. V usage is TRBV7-9 and J usage is TRBJ2-6; D remains ambiguous. The germline V gene encodes CDR1 SEHNR and CDR2 FQNEAQ (reference sequence). Trimming stripped 8 bases from V and 1 base from J, with 21 bases between. The CDR3 runs 18 residues. CDR3 coding DNA: TGTGCCAGCTTCCCCTCGGATAGGGCCGTTTCTGGGGCCAACGTCCTGACTTTC. Translating it yields CASFPSDRAVSGANVLTF.

This clonotype was observed a handful of times. V is TRBV7-9 and J is TRBJ2-3; tentative D call: TRBD2 (6 bases). V was cut by 5 bases and J by 2 bases, with 17 bases left in between. The CDR3 loop spans 16 amino acids. CDR1 and CDR2 from the germline V gene are SEHNR and FQNEAQ (reference sequence). The CDR3 sequence: CASSPWLATTTDTQYF. The DNA of the CDR3 is TGTGCCAGCAGCCCTTGGCTAGCGACTACCACAGATACGCAGTATTTT. The whole variable domain, filled in from reference TRBV7-9 and TRBJ2-3, reads DTGVSQNPRHKITKRGQNVTFRCDPISEHNRLYWYRQTLGQGPEFLTYFQNEAQLEKSRLLSDRFSAERPKGSFSTLEIQRTEQGDSAMYLCASSPWLATTTDTQYFGPGTRLTVL.

The genes are TRBV5-5 and TRBJ2-7; 12 positions match TRBD2. CDR1 is SGHKS and CDR2 is YYEKEE in the germline V gene (reference sequence). The trim removed 0 bases at V and 2 bases at J, leaving 3 bases unmatched. CDR3 size: 16 residues. Here the CDR3 reads CASSLDASGRAYEQYF. CDR3 DNA: TGTGCCAGCAGCTTGGACGCTAGCGGGAGGGCCTACGAGCAGTACTTC.

V is TRBV27 and J is TRBJ1-2, with TRBD1 as a possible D gene (5 bases). Trimming left V 3 bases short and J 5 bases short, with 22 bases between. CDR3 length: 17 amino acids. The germline V gene has CDR1 MNHEY and CDR2 SMNVEV (reference sequence). The CDR3 DNA reads as TGTGCCAGCAGTTTGAAGCCCAGCCCTCGCAGGGTTTATGGCTACACCTTC. Encoded protein: CASSLKPSPRRVYGYTF.

This chain links TRBV7-9 with TRBJ1-4; D is perhaps TRBD1 (5 bases). CDR3 size: 15 residues. The V gene's germline CDR1 is SEHNR and CDR2 FQNEAQ (reference sequence). Trimming removed 4 bases at V and 0 bases at J, with 9 bases between. In nucleotides, the CDR3 is TGTGCCAGCAGCTCGGGGGGTACAACTAATGAAAAACTGTTTTTT. This encodes CASSSGGTTNEKLFF.

This chain uses TRBV12-3 or TRBV12-4 with TRBJ2-2; 9 bases are a match to TRBD1. The length of the CDR3 is 18 residues. The ends lost 3 bases at V and 4 bases at J; junction bases unmatched: 12. CDR3 sequence reads: CASSFLLGGTGTTGELFF. For the CDR3, the DNA is TGTGCCAGCAGTTTTTTATTGGGCGGGACAGGGACCACCGGGGAGCTGTTTTTT.

The V gene is TRBV13, the J gene TRBJ1-4; 9 nucleotides align to TRBD1. CDR1 is PRHDT and CDR2 is FYEKMQ in the germline V gene (reference sequence). The CDR3 length is 15 residues. Trimming cost V 5 bases and J 8 bases; bases outside gene matches: 9. As DNA, the CDR3 is TGTGCCAGCAGCCTATCCGGGACAGGGCGAGAAAAACTGTTTTTT. Translating it yields CASSLSGTGREKLFF.

This chain joins TRBV7-9 and TRBJ2-1, with TRBD2 matching 12 bases. Germline lookup yields CDR1 SEHNR and CDR2 FQNEAQ (reference sequence). V lost 5 bases, J lost 8 bases, and 10 bases stayed unmatched. This CDR3 is built from 16 residues. The DNA for the CDR3 is TGTGCCAGCAGCAAAACGGGGGCTAGCGGGAGGGATGAGCAGTTCTTC. It specifies CASSKTGASGRDEQFF. Full variable domain (remainder filled in from reference TRBV7-9 and TRBJ2-1): DTGVSQNPRHKITKRGQNVTFRCDPISEHNRLYWYRQTLGQGPEFLTYFQNEAQLEKSRLLSDRFSAERPKGSFSTLEIQRTEQGDSAMYLCASSKTGASGRDEQFFGPGTRLTVL.

As for this clonotype: The junction does not match germline at one end; this may be a read error. The chain combines TRBV28 with TRBJ2-7; TRBD2 matches at 7 bases. The CDR3 loop spans 12 amino acids. Germline lookup yields CDR1 MDHEN and CDR2 SYDVKM. CDR3 coding DNA: TGTGCCAGCAGTAAGGGGACTACTGATACCCACTTC. Its translation: CASSKGTTDTHF.

The chain has TRBV6-2 or TRBV6-3 and TRBJ1-3; D remains ambiguous. The CDR3 is 14 residues long. V gave up 2 bases and J gave up 1 base, with 6 bases separating them. Germline V gene lookup returns CDR1 MNHEY and CDR2 SVGEGT. In DNA, the CDR3 is TGTGCCAGCAGTTACAGGGATTCTGGAAACACCATATATTTT. This gives the protein CASSYRDSGNTIYF.

V and J are TRBV20-1 and TRBJ2-7, with D maybe TRBD1 (5 bases). Germline CDR1 is DFQATT and CDR2 is SNEGSKA (reference sequence). This CDR3 has 17 residues. V lost 0 bases and J 2 bases, leaving 20 bases between the germline ends. This CDR3 reads CSARDGQGSLMPYEQYF. The CDR3 DNA sequence: TGCAGTGCTAGAGACGGGCAGGGATCATTAATGCCCTACGAGCAGTACTTC.

The CDR3 region is CASGSGLAGGDTQYF. DNA for the CDR3: TGTGCCAGCGGGAGTGGACTAGCGGGAGGTGATACGCAGTATTTT. The chain combines TRBV6-5 with TRBJ2-3; 14 nucleotides align to TRBD2. The germline CDR1 and CDR2 sequences are MNHEY and SVGAGI. The CDR3 consists of 15 residues. After removal of 8 bases from V and 6 bases from J, the junction contained 7 bases not matched to a gene.